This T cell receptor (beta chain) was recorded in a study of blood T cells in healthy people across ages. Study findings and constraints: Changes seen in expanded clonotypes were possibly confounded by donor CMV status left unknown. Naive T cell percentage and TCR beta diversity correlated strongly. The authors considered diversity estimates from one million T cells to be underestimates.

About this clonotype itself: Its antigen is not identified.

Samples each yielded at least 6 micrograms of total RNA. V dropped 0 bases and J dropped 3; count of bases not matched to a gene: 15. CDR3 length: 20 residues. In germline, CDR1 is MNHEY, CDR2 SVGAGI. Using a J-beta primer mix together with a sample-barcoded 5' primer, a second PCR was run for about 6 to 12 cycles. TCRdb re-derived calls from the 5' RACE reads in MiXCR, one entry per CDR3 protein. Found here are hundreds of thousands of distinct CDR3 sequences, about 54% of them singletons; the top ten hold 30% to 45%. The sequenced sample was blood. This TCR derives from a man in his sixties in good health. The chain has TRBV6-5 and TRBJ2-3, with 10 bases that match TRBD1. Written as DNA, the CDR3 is TGTGCCAGCAGTTACTCCTTAGTCCCGGGACAGGGGCTCGGGACAGATACGCAGTATTTT. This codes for CASSYSLVPGQGLGTDTQYF.